The rows below give T cell receptor beta chains drawn from one sample of a study of T cell responses to AZD1222 COVID-19 vaccine. Generated by immunoSEQ multiplex PCR, the TCRdb table keeps only in-frame clones and is missing some. The sample lists about 120,000 clones, around 82% occurring once. This material consisted of peripheral blood, taken on day 0 of AZD1222 vaccination. The receptors originated from an adult in good health. CDR3s include the opening cysteine and the closing phenylalanine or tryptophan. A D gene is named only where the DNA matches it firmly. The size field is filled for only some rows; it gives once, few, many or a size class.

v_gene: TRBV20-1
j_gene: TRBJ1-2
abundance: NA
d_gene: TRBD1
CDR3aa: CRPTGDYGYTF
CDR3nt: TGCAGGCCGACAGGGGACTATGGCTACACCTTC

v_gene: TRBV18
j_gene: TRBJ2-7
abundance: NA
d_gene: NA
CDR3aa: CASSPEGVWGEQYF
CDR3nt: TGTGCCAGCTCCCCTGAAGGGGTTTGGGGCGAGCAGTACTTC

v_gene: TRBV28
j_gene: TRBJ1-6
abundance: NA
d_gene: TRBD1
CDR3aa: CASSLHRGSSYNSPLHF
CDR3nt: TGTGCCAGCAGTTTACACAGGGGTAGCTCCTATAATTCACCCCTCCACTTT

v_gene: TRBV9
j_gene: TRBJ2-1
abundance: NA
d_gene: NA
CDR3aa: CASSPQALRVRNEQFF
CDR3nt: TGTGCCAGCAGCCCCCAGGCTCTTCGGGTAAGGAATGAGCAGTTCTTC

v_gene: TRBV27
j_gene: TRBJ1-6
abundance: NA
d_gene: NA
CDR3aa: CASTTGAGNNSPLHF
CDR3nt: TGTGCCAGCACCACGGGGGCAGGCAATAATTCACCCCTCCACTTT

v_gene: TRBV6-6
j_gene: TRBJ2-7
abundance: NA
d_gene: TRBD1
CDR3aa: CASTLTGHEQYF
CDR3nt: TGTGCCAGCACCCTGACAGGGCACGAGCAGTACTTC

v_gene: TRBV6-2/TRBV6-3
j_gene: TRBJ2-7
abundance: NA
d_gene: TRBD2
CDR3aa: CASSFERGLHEQYF
CDR3nt: TGTGCCAGCAGTTTCGAGCGGGGTTTGCACGAGCAGTACTTC

v_gene: TRBV7-6
j_gene: TRBJ2-7
abundance: NA
d_gene: NA
CDR3aa: CASSSQPGSPYEQYF
CDR3nt: TGTGCCAGCAGCTCCCAACCGGGGTCCCCCTACGAGCAGTACTTC

v_gene: TRBV5-1
j_gene: TRBJ2-7
abundance: NA
d_gene: TRBD1
CDR3aa: CASSLATGGPVAYEQYF
CDR3nt: TGCGCCAGCAGCTTGGCCACAGGGGGCCCTGTAGCGTACGAGCAGTACTTC

v_gene: TRBV6-2/TRBV6-3
j_gene: TRBJ2-1
abundance: NA
d_gene: TRBD2
CDR3aa: CASSPSGGNEQFF
CDR3nt: TGTGCCAGCAGTCCCAGCGGGGGCAATGAGCAGTTCTTC

v_gene: TRBV3-1/TRBV3-2
j_gene: TRBJ1-1
abundance: NA
d_gene: TRBD1
CDR3aa: CASSQGLQGGPFF
CDR3nt: TGTGCCAGCAGCCAAGGATTACAGGGGGGACCTTTCTTT

v_gene: TRBV7-2
j_gene: TRBJ1-4
abundance: NA
d_gene: NA
CDR3aa: CASSLGHSSVRQLFF
CDR3nt: TGTGCCAGCAGCTTAGGGCACAGTTCGGTACGTCAACTGTTTTTT

v_gene: TRBV19
j_gene: TRBJ2-3
abundance: NA
d_gene: NA
CDR3aa: CASSIGLADTQYF
CDR3nt: TGTGCCAGTAGTATAGGGCTCGCAGATACGCAGTATTTT

v_gene: TRBV7-9
j_gene: TRBJ1-6
abundance: NA
d_gene: NA
CDR3aa: CATGGRANNSPLHF
CDR3nt: TGTGCCACCGGGGGCAGGGCAAACAATTCACCCCTCCACTTT

v_gene: TRBV12-5
j_gene: TRBJ2-5
abundance: NA
d_gene: NA
CDR3aa: CASGLNWETQYF
CDR3nt: TGTGCTAGTGGCCTTAACTGGGAGACCCAGTACTTC

v_gene: TRBV27
j_gene: TRBJ2-3
abundance: NA
d_gene: NA
CDR3aa: CASSLLASTDTQYF
CDR3nt: TGTGCCAGCAGTTTACTAGCTAGCACAGATACGCAGTATTTT

v_gene: TRBV15
j_gene: TRBJ1-3
abundance: NA
d_gene: NA
CDR3aa: CATSRDLGPGNTIYF
CDR3nt: TGTGCCACCAGCAGAGATTTGGGTCCCGGAAACACCATATATTTT

v_gene: TRBV11-2
j_gene: TRBJ2-5
abundance: NA
d_gene: NA
CDR3aa: CASSPHGGDETQYF
CDR3nt: TGTGCCAGCAGCCCTCACGGGGGCGACGAGACCCAGTACTTC

v_gene: TRBV5-1
j_gene: TRBJ2-1
abundance: NA
d_gene: TRBD2
CDR3aa: CASSLELAGGSSYNEQFF
CDR3nt: TGCGCCAGCAGCTTGGAACTAGCGGGGGGGAGCTCCTACAATGAGCAGTTCTTC

v_gene: TRBV15
j_gene: TRBJ2-3
abundance: NA
d_gene: NA
CDR3aa: CATSRSQDTQYF
CDR3nt: TGTGCCACCAGCAGATCCCAGGATACGCAGTATTTT

v_gene: TRBV29-1
j_gene: TRBJ1-4
abundance: NA
d_gene: NA
CDR3aa: CSVGVGPDGEKLFF
CDR3nt: TGCAGCGTGGGAGTCGGGCCTGATGGTGAAAAACTGTTTTTT

v_gene: TRBV5-1
j_gene: TRBJ2-1
abundance: NA
d_gene: NA
CDR3aa: CASSLGTTRHNEQFF
CDR3nt: TGCGCCAGCAGCCTTGGCACTACCCGACACAATGAGCAGTTCTTC

v_gene: TRBV10-2
j_gene: TRBJ2-7
abundance: NA
d_gene: TRBD1
CDR3aa: CARNKQTGGEEQYF
CDR3nt: TGCGCCAGGAACAAACAGACAGGGGGCGAGGAGCAGTACTTC

v_gene: TRBV3-1/TRBV3-2
j_gene: TRBJ1-2
abundance: NA
d_gene: TRBD1
CDR3aa: CATSRGQGQRYYGYTF
CDR3nt: TGTGCCACCTCGCGGGGACAGGGCCAACGCTACTATGGCTACACCTTC

v_gene: TRBV5-1
j_gene: TRBJ1-5
abundance: NA
d_gene: NA
CDR3aa: CASKARALNQPQHF
CDR3nt: TGCGCCAGCAAGGCCAGGGCGCTAAATCAGCCCCAGCATTTT

v_gene: TRBV4-1
j_gene: TRBJ2-7
abundance: NA
d_gene: NA
CDR3aa: CASSPLGYGAYEQYF
CDR3nt: TGCGCCAGCAGCCCCTTAGGGTACGGAGCCTACGAGCAGTACTTC

v_gene: TRBV20-1
j_gene: TRBJ1-3
abundance: NA
d_gene: NA
CDR3aa: CSAGLGNTIYF
CDR3nt: TGCAGTGCGGGTCTTGGAAACACCATATATTTT

v_gene: TRBV5-3
j_gene: TRBJ1-3
abundance: NA
d_gene: NA
CDR3aa: CARSLWDQGGGSGNTIYF
CDR3nt: TGTGCCAGAAGCTTGTGGGATCAGGGAGGTGGCTCTGGAAACACCATATATTTT

v_gene: TRBV18
j_gene: TRBJ2-6
abundance: NA
d_gene: TRBD1
CDR3aa: CASSKTGGHSGANVLTF
CDR3nt: TGTGCCAGCTCAAAAACAGGGGGCCACTCTGGGGCCAACGTCCTGACTTTC

v_gene: TRBV4-3
j_gene: TRBJ1-3
abundance: NA
d_gene: NA
CDR3aa: CASSQMIGNTIYF
CDR3nt: TGCGCCAGCAGCCAAATGATTGGAAACACCATATATTTT

v_gene: TRBV5-1
j_gene: TRBJ2-1
abundance: once
d_gene: TRBD2
CDR3aa: CASSLAGTSGFSYNEQFF
CDR3nt: TGCGCCAGCAGCTTGGCCGGGACTAGCGGGTTCTCCTACAATGAGCAGTTCTTC

v_gene: TRBV5-1
j_gene: TRBJ1-6
abundance: NA
d_gene: NA
CDR3aa: CASSLTGFNSPLHF
CDR3nt: TGCGCCAGCAGCTTAACAGGGTTTAATTCACCCCTCCACTTT

v_gene: TRBV9
j_gene: TRBJ1-1
abundance: once
d_gene: NA
CDR3aa: CASSVRATRIEAFF
CDR3nt: TGTGCCAGCAGCGTCCGTGCCACACGAATTGAAGCTTTCTTT

v_gene: TRBV5-1
j_gene: TRBJ1-5
abundance: NA
d_gene: NA
CDR3aa: CARTGRLWRQPQHF
CDR3nt: TGCGCCAGGACGGGACGACTATGGAGACAGCCCCAGCATTTT

v_gene: TRBV28
j_gene: TRBJ1-1
abundance: NA
d_gene: NA
CDR3aa: CASSSGQNTEAFF
CDR3nt: TGTGCCAGCAGTTCGGGGCAGAACACTGAAGCTTTCTTT

v_gene: TRBV28
j_gene: TRBJ1-5
abundance: NA
d_gene: NA
CDR3aa: CASTFGGLSNQPQHF
CDR3nt: TGTGCCAGCACCTTCGGTGGCCTTAGCAATCAGCCCCAGCATTTT

v_gene: TRBV19
j_gene: TRBJ1-3
abundance: few
d_gene: NA
CDR3aa: CASSTEHGNTIYF
CDR3nt: TGTGCCAGTAGTACAGAGCACGGAAACACCATATATTTT

v_gene: TRBV18
j_gene: TRBJ2-1
abundance: NA
d_gene: TRBD1
CDR3aa: CASSKPGQGANEQFF
CDR3nt: TGTGCCAGCTCTAAGCCGGGACAGGGGGCCAATGAGCAGTTCTTC

v_gene: TRBV30
j_gene: TRBJ1-6
abundance: NA
d_gene: NA
CDR3aa: CAWSVLGLSSYNSPLHF
CDR3nt: TGTGCCTGGAGTGTACTGGGCCTGAGCTCCTATAATTCACCCCTCCACTTT

v_gene: TRBV19
j_gene: TRBJ2-1
abundance: many
d_gene: TRBD2
CDR3aa: CASSMTSGSYNEQFF
CDR3nt: TGTGCCAGTAGTATGACTAGCGGGAGCTACAATGAGCAGTTCTTC

v_gene: TRBV7-2
j_gene: TRBJ1-1
abundance: NA
d_gene: NA
CDR3aa: CASSSQSRVNTEAFF
CDR3nt: TGTGCCAGCAGCTCCCAAAGCCGGGTTAACACTGAAGCTTTCTTT

v_gene: TRBV6-5
j_gene: TRBJ2-7
abundance: NA
d_gene: NA
CDR3aa: CASSYSSRGPYEQYF
CDR3nt: TGTGCCAGCAGTTACTCCTCCCGGGGCCCCTACGAGCAGTACTTC

v_gene: TRBV12-3/TRBV12-4
j_gene: TRBJ2-7
abundance: NA
d_gene: NA
CDR3aa: CASSTLYEQYF
CDR3nt: TGTGCCAGCAGTACTCTCTACGAGCAGTACTTC

v_gene: TRBV3-1/TRBV3-2
j_gene: TRBJ2-5
abundance: NA
d_gene: NA
CDR3aa: CASSQGLGETQYF
CDR3nt: TGTGCCAGCAGCCAAGGATTAGGGGAGACCCAGTACTTC

v_gene: TRBV18
j_gene: TRBJ2-7
abundance: NA
d_gene: NA
CDR3aa: CASSQLTGWYEQYF
CDR3nt: TGTGCCAGCTCACAATTGACAGGCTGGTACGAGCAGTACTTC

v_gene: TRBV5-3
j_gene: TRBJ2-7
abundance: many
d_gene: NA
CDR3aa: CARSLAYEQYF
CDR3nt: TGTGCCAGAAGCTTGGCCTACGAGCAGTACTTC

v_gene: TRBV18
j_gene: TRBJ2-5
abundance: NA
d_gene: TRBD2
CDR3aa: CASSPTSGNQETQYF
CDR3nt: TGTGCCAGCTCCCCGACTAGCGGGAATCAAGAGACCCAGTACTTC

v_gene: TRBV7-9
j_gene: TRBJ2-7
abundance: few
d_gene: TRBD1
CDR3aa: CASIRQGGSYEQYF
CDR3nt: TGTGCCAGCATCAGACAGGGGGGTTCCTACGAGCAGTACTTC

v_gene: TRBV6-5
j_gene: TRBJ2-1
abundance: many
d_gene: NA
CDR3aa: CASSSSRASYNEQFF
CDR3nt: TGTGCCAGCAGTTCCTCGCGGGCCTCCTACAATGAGCAGTTCTTC

v_gene: TRBV6-5
j_gene: TRBJ2-2
abundance: NA
d_gene: NA
CDR3aa: CASIASPHGELFF
CDR3nt: TGTGCCAGCATCGCTAGCCCCCACGGGGAGCTGTTTTTT

v_gene: TRBV12-3/TRBV12-4
j_gene: TRBJ1-2
abundance: NA
d_gene: TRBD1
CDR3aa: CASNPGQGYGYTF
CDR3nt: TGTGCCAGCAACCCGGGACAGGGCTATGGCTACACCTTC

v_gene: TRBV28
j_gene: TRBJ2-5
abundance: NA
d_gene: NA
CDR3aa: CASSLEETQYF
CDR3nt: TGTGCCAGCAGTTTAGAGGAGACCCAGTACTTC

v_gene: TRBV28
j_gene: TRBJ2-7
abundance: once
d_gene: TRBD2
CDR3aa: CASSLAGTSGSYEQYF
CDR3nt: TGTGCCAGCAGTTTGGCGGGGACTAGCGGGAGCTACGAGCAGTACTTC

v_gene: TRBV12-3/TRBV12-4
j_gene: TRBJ1-2
abundance: NA
d_gene: NA
CDR3aa: CASSLGHFYGYTF
CDR3nt: TGTGCCAGCAGTTTGGGACACTTCTATGGCTACACCTTC

v_gene: TRBV10-3
j_gene: TRBJ1-5
abundance: NA
d_gene: NA
CDR3aa: CAISEGGQPQHF
CDR3nt: TGTGCCATCAGTGAGGGGGGCCAGCCCCAGCATTTT

v_gene: TRBV24-1
j_gene: TRBJ2-1
abundance: NA
d_gene: TRBD2
CDR3aa: CATSDATSGRVDEQFF
CDR3nt: TGTGCCACCAGTGACGCGACTAGCGGGAGGGTAGATGAGCAGTTCTTC

v_gene: TRBV5-1
j_gene: TRBJ2-3
abundance: NA
d_gene: NA
CDR3aa: CASSLTGGTLNTQYF
CDR3nt: TGCGCCAGCAGCTTAACTGGGGGTACTCTAAATACGCAGTATTTT

v_gene: TRBV5-4
j_gene: TRBJ2-3
abundance: few
d_gene: TRBD2
CDR3aa: CASSRRGTSGREGTDTQYF
CDR3nt: TGTGCCAGCAGCCGGAGGGGGACTAGCGGGAGGGAGGGCACAGATACGCAGTATTTT

v_gene: TRBV28
j_gene: TRBJ2-7
abundance: NA
d_gene: TRBD2
CDR3aa: CASTGGAYEQYF
CDR3nt: TGTGCCAGCACCGGGGGGGCCTACGAGCAGTACTTC

v_gene: TRBV6-5
j_gene: TRBJ1-3
abundance: NA
d_gene: NA
CDR3aa: CASSYSTRSSGNTIYF
CDR3nt: TGTGCCAGCAGTTACTCGACGCGGAGCTCTGGAAACACCATATATTTT